This T cell receptor beta chain was sequenced in a study of cytomegalovirus exposure and HLA in healthy donors. The study, taken as a whole, reports: In a later analysis, TCR beta V- and J-gene trimming showed a link to a missense DCLRE1C variant. Rare TCR sequences dominated, though some public TCRs recurred in many donors. Sequencing probably produced one cluster of sequence variants that were highly shared.

Use of 60 Vbeta and 13 Jbeta primers characterized the PCR. Measured with immunoSEQ multiplex PCR; TCRdb has only the in-frame clones, and not every one. The table lists roughly 250,000 clones, roughly 80% of them singletons, with about 0.29% in the top ten. On this clone: The antigen remains undetermined.

The CDR3 is 15 residues long. Per germline, CDR1 SNHLY and CDR2 FYNNEI. V lost 6 bases, J lost 4 bases, and 7 bases stayed unmatched. The origin of this receptor is a girl aged 2 to 10 in good health and CMV-seronegative. The J gene is TRBJ2-3, the V gene TRBV2; 10 bases agree with TRBD2. Material: PBMCs. The CDR3 region has the DNA TGTGCCAGCAGCGCTAGGACTAGCGGATCAGATACGCAGTATTTT. It translates to CASSARTSGSDTQYF. The whole variable domain, filled in from reference TRBV2 and TRBJ2-3, reads EPEVTQTPSHQVTQMGQEVILRCVPISNHLYFYWYRQILGQKVEFLVSFYNNEISEKSEIFDDQFSVERPDGSNFTLKIRSTKLEDSAMYFCASSARTSGSDTQYFGPGTRLTVL.